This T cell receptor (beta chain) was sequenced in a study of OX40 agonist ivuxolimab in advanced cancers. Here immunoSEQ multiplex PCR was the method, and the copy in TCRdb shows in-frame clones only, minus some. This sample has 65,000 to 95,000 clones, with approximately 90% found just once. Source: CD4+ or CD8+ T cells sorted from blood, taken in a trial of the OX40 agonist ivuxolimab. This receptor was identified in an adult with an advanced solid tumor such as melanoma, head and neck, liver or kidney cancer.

The CDR3 loop reads CATSRPKNSGRLGDTQYF. The CDR3 DNA sequence: TGTGCCACCAGCCGCCCTAAGAATAGCGGGAGACTCGGAGATACGCAGTATTTT. The chain joins TRBV15 to TRBJ2-3; TRBD2 matches at 9 bases. Germline CDR1 reads LNHNV; CDR2 reads YYDKDF (reference sequence). This CDR3 comprises 18 residues. J lost 5 bases, V lost 5 bases, and 17 bases had no gene match.